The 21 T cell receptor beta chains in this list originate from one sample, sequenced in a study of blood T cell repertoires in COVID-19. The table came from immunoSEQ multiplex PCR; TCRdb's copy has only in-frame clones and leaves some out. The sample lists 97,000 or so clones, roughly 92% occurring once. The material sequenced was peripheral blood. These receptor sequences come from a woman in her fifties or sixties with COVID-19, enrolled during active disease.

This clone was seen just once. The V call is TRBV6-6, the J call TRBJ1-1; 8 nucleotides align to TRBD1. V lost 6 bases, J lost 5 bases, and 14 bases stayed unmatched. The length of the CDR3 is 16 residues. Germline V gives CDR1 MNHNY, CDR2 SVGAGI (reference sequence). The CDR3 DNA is TGTGCCAGCAGCCGATTCCCCGGGACAGGATATACTGAAGCTTTCTTT. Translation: CASSRFPGTGYTEAFF.

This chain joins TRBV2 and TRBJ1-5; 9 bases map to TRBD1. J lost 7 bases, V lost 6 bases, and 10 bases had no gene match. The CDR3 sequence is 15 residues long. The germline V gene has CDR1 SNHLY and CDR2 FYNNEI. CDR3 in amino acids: CASRPLGQGEQPQHF. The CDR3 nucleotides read TGTGCCAGCAGGCCCTTGGGACAGGGTGAACAGCCCCAGCATTTT.

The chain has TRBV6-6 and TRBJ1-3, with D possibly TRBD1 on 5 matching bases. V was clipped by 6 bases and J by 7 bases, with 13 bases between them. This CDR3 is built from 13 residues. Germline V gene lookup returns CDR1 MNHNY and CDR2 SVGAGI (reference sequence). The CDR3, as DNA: TGTGCCAGCAGGGACACGGCGAGGAACACCATATATTTT. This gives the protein CASRDTARNTIYF.

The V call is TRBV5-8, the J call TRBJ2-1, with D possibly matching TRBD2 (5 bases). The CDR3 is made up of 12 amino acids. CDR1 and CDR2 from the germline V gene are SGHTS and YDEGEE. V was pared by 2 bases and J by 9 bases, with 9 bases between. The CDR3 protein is CASSFRGSEQFF. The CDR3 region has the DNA TGTGCCAGCAGCTTTCGGGGAAGTGAGCAGTTCTTC.

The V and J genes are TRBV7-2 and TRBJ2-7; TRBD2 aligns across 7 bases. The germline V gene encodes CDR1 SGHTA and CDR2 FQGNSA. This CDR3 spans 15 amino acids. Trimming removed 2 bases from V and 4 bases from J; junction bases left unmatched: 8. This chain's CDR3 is CASSLIGLERYEQYF. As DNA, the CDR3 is TGTGCCAGCAGCTTAATTGGACTAGAAAGGTACGAGCAGTACTTC.

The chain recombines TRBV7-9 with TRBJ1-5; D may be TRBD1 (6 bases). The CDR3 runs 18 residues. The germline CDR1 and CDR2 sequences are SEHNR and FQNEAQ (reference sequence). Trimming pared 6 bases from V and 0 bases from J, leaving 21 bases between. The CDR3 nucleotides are TGTGCCAGCAGTTCGACAGGACTCGATCGGAATAGCAATCAGCCCCAGCATTTT. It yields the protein CASSSTGLDRNSNQPQHF. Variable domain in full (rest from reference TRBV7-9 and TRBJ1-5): DTGVSQNPRHKITKRGQNVTFRCDPISEHNRLYWYRQTLGQGPEFLTYFQNEAQLEKSRLLSDRFSAERPKGSFSTLEIQRTEQGDSAMYLCASSSTGLDRNSNQPQHFGDGTRLSIL.

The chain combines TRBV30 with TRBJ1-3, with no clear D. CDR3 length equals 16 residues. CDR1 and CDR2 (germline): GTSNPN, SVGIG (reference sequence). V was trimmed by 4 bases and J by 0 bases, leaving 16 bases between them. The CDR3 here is CAWIPLEVLSGNTIYF. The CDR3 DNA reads TGTGCCTGGATCCCCCTCGAGGTCCTCTCTGGAAACACCATATATTTT.

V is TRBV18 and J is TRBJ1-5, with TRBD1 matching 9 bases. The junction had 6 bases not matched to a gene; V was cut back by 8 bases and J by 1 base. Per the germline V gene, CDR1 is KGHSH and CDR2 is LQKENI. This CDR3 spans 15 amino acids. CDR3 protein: CASTQGAASNQPQHF. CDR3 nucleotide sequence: TGTGCCAGCACACAGGGGGCGGCGAGCAATCAGCCCCAGCATTTT. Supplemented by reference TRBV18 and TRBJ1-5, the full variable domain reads NAGVMQNPRHLVRRRGQEARLRCSPMKGHSHVYWYRQLPEEGLKFMVYLQKENIIDESGMPKERFSAEFPKEGPSILRIQQVVRGDSAAYFCASTQGAASNQPQHFGDGTRLSIL.

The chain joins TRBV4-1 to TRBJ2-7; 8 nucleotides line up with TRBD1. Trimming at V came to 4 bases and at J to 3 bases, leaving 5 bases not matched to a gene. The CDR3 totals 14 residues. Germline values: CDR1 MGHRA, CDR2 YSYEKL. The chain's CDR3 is CASSPGQGYYEQYV. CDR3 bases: TGCGCCAGCAGCCCAGGACAGGGATACTACGAGCAGTACGTC.

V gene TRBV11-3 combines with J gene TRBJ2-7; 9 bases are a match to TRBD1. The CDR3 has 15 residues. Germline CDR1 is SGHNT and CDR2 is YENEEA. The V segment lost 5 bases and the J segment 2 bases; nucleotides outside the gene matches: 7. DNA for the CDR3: TGTGCCAGCAGCCCCTGGACAGGGGAAACCTACGAGCAGTACGTC. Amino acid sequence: CASSPWTGETYEQYV.

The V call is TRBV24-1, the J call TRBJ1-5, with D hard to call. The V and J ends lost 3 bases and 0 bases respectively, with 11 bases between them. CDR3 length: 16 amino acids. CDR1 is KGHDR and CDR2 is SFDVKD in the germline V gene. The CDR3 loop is CATSDENSHSNQPQHF. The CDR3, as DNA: TGTGCCACCAGTGATGAAAACAGTCATAGCAATCAGCCCCAGCATTTT.

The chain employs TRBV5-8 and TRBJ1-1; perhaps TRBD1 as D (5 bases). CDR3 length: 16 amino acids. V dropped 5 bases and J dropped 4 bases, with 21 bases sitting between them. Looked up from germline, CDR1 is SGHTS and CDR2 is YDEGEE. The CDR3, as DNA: TGTGCCAGCAGGACGAAACCAGGGTGGGATTTCACTGAAGCTTTCTTT. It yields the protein CASRTKPGWDFTEAFF.

CDR3 loop: CASRDSGGPYNEQFF. CDR3 coding DNA: TGTGCCAGCAGGGATAGCGGGGGGCCCTACAATGAGCAGTTCTTC. The chain uses TRBV11-2 and TRBJ2-1; 10 nucleotides align to TRBD2. V lost 6 bases to trimming and J lost 2 bases; unmatched junction nucleotides: 4. The CDR3 sequence is 15 residues long. The germline V gene encodes CDR1 SGHAT and CDR2 FQNNGV.

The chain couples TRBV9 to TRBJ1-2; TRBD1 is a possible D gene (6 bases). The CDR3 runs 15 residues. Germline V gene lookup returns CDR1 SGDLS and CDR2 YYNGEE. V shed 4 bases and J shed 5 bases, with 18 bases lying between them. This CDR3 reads CASSPGASPQYGYTF. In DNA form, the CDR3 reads TGTGCCAGCAGCCCAGGGGCAAGCCCGCAATATGGCTACACCTTC.

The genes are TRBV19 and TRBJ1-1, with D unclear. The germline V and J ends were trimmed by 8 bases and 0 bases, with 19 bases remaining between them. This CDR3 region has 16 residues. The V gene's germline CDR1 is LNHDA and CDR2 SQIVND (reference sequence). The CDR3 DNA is TGTGCCAGTCACCAACCGGGATTAGGCATGAACACTGAAGCTTTCTTT. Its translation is CASHQPGLGMNTEAFF.

The CDR3 region has the DNA TGTGCCAGCATCCACGGGGGAGAGATTGAAGCTTTCTTT. It yields the protein CASIHGGEIEAFF. The rearrangement joins TRBV7-9 to TRBJ1-1; the D gene is possibly TRBD1 (5 bases). This CDR3 is 13 amino acids long. In germline, CDR1 is SEHNR, CDR2 FQNEAQ (reference sequence). V was cut by 7 bases and J by 7 bases, with 16 bases left in between.

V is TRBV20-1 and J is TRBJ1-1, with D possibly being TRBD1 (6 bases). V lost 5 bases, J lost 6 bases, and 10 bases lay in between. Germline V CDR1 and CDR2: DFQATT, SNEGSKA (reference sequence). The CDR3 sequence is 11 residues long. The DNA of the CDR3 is TGCAGTGCTCAATGGACAGCTGAAGCTTTCTTT. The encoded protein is CSAQWTAEAFF.

CDR3 sequence: CASGGSGPSTDTQYF. CDR3 coding DNA: TGTGCTAGTGGAGGGAGCGGACCTTCCACAGATACGCAGTATTTT. The genes are TRBV12-5 and TRBJ2-3, with a weak D call TRBD2 (5 bases). CDR1 LGHNT and CDR2 FRNRAP come from the germline V gene. This CDR3 comprises 15 residues. Trimming took off 6 bases at V and 2 bases at J, with 15 bases between the two ends. The complete variable domain, with remaining parts taken from reference TRBV12-5 and TRBJ2-3, reads DARVTQTPRHKVTEMGQEVTMRCQPILGHNTVFWYRQTMMQGLELLAYFRNRAPLDDSGMPKDRFSAEMPDATLATLKIQPSEPRDSAVYFCASGGSGPSTDTQYFGPGTRLTVL.

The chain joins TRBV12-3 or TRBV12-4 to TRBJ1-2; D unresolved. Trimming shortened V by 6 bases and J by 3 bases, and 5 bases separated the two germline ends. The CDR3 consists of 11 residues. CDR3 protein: CASSNDYGYTF. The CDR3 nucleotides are TGTGCCAGCAGCAATGACTATGGCTACACCTTC.

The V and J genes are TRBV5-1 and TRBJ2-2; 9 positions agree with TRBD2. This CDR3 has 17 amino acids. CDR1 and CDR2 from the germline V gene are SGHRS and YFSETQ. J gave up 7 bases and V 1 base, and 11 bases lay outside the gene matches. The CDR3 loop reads CASSLPLAGTSGGELFF. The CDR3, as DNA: TGCGCCAGCAGCTTGCCCCTAGCGGGGACGAGTGGCGGGGAGCTGTTTTTT. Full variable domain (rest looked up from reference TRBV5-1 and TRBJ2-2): KAGVTQTPRYLIKTRGQQVTLSCSPISGHRSVSWYQQTPGQGLQFLFEYFSETQRNKGNFPGRFSGRQFSNSRSEMNVSTLELGDSALYLCASSLPLAGTSGGELFFGEGSRLTVL.

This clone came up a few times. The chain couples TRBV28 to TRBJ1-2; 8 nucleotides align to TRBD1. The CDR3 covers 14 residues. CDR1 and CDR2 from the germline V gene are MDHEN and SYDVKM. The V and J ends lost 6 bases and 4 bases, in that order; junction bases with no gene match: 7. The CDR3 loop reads CASRAQTGGYGYTF. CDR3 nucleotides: TGTGCCAGCAGAGCGCAAACAGGGGGCTATGGCTACACCTTC.